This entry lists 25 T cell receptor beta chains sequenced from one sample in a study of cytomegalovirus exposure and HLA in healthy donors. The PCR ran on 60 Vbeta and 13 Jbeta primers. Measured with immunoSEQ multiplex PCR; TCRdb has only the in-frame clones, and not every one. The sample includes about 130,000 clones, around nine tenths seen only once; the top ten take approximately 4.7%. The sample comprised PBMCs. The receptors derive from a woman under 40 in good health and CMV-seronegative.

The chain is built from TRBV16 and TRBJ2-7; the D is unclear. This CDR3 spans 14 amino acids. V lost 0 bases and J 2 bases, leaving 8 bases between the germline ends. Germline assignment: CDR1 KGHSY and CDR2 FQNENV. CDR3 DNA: TGTGCCAGCAGCCAATCGGCGGCGACCTACGAGCAGTACTTC. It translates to CASSQSAATYEQYF.

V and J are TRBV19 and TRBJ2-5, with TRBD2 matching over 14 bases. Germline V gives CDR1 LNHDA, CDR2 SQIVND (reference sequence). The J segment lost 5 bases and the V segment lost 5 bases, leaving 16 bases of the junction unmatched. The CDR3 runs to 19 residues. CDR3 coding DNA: TGTGCCAGTAGTGCAAGCGTCCCCGGACTAGCGGGAGGTGGGGAGACCCAGTACTTC. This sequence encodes CASSASVPGLAGGGETQYF.

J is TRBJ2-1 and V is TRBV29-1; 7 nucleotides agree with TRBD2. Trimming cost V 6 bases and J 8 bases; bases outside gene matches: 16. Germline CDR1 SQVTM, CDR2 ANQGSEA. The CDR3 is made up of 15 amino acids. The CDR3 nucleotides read TGCAGCGTGGCTAGGGTTTGGCGGGAGAAGGATGAGCAGTTCTTC. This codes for CSVARVWREKDEQFF.

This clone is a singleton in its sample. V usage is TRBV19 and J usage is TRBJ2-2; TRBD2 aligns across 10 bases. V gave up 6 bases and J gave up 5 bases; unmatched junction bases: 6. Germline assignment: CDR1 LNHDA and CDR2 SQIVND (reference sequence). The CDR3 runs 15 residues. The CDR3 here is CASRYPAGGTGELFF. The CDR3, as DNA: TGTGCCAGTAGATACCCAGCGGGGGGGACCGGGGAGCTGTTTTTT.

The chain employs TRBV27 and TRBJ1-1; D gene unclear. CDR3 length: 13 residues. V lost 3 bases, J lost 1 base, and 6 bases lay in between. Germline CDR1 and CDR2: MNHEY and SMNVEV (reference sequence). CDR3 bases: TGTGCCAGCAGTTTTCGACAGAACACTGAAGCTTTCTTT. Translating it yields CASSFRQNTEAFF.

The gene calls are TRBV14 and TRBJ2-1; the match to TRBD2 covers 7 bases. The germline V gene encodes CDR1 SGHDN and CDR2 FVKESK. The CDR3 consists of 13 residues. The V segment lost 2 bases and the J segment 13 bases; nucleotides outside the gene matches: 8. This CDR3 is CASSQIPGLVQFF. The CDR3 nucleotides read TGTGCCAGCAGCCAAATACCCGGACTAGTCCAGTTCTTC.

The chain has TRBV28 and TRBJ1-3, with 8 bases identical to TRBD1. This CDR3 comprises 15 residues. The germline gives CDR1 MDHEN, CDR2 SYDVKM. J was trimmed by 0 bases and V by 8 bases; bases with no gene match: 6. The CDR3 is CASGNRGISGNTIYF. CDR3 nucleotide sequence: TGTGCCAGCGGAAACAGGGGGATCTCTGGAAACACCATATATTTT.

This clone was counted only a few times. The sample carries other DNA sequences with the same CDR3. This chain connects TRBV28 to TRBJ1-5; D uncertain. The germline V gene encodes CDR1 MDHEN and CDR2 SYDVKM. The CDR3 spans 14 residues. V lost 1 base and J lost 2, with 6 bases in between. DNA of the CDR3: TGTGCCAGCAGTTTATTCGGGGGCAATCAGCCCCAGCATTTT. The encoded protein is CASSLFGGNQPQHF.

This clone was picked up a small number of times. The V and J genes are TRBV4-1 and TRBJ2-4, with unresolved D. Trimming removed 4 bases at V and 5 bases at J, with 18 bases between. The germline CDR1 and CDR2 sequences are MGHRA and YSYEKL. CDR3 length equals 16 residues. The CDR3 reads CASSPLNFGDQNIQYF. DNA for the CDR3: TGCGCCAGCAGCCCCTTAAACTTCGGAGATCAAAACATTCAGTACTTC.

The CDR3 reads CASRFVTGGAYEQYF. The DNA for the CDR3 is TGTGCCAGCCGGTTCGTCACAGGGGGGGCCTACGAGCAGTACTTC. This chain uses TRBV28 with TRBJ2-5, with D perhaps TRBD1 (8 bases). The J call is uncertain, as TRBJ2-7 better fits the DNA end. Germline CDR1 is MDHEN and CDR2 is SYDVKM. This CDR3 is 15 amino acids long.

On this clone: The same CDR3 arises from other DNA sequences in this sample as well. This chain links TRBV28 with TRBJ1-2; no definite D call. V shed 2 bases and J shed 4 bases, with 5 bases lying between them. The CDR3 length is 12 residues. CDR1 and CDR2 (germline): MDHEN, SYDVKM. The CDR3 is CASSLTGYGYTF. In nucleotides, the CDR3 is TGTGCCAGCAGTTTAACGGGCTATGGCTACACCTTC.

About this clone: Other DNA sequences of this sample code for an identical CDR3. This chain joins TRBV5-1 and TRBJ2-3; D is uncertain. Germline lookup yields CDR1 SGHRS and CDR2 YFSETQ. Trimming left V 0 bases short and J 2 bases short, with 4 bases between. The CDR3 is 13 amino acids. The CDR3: CASSLAVTDTQYF. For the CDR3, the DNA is TGCGCCAGCAGCTTGGCCGTCACAGATACGCAGTATTTT.

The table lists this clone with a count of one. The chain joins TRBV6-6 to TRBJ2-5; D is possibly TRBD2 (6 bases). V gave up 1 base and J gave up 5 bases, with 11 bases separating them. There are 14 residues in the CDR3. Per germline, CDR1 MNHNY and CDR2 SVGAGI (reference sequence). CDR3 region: CASSYLTSGETQYF. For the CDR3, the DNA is TGTGCCAGCAGTTACTTGACTAGTGGGGAGACCCAGTACTTC.

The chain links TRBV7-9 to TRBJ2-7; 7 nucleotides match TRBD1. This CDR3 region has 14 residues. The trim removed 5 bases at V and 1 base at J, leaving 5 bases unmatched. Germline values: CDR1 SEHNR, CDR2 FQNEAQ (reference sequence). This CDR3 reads CASSPDRDSYEQYF. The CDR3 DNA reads TGTGCCAGCAGCCCCGACAGGGATTCCTACGAGCAGTACTTC.

CDR3 in DNA: TGTGCCTGGAGTGTGGGGACTAGCGGATCCTACGAGCAGTACTTC. Amino acid sequence: CAWSVGTSGSYEQYF. The V call is TRBV30, the J call TRBJ2-7, with 11 bases matching TRBD2. The CDR3 consists of 15 residues. J was trimmed by 1 base and V by 0 bases; bases with no gene match: 2. Germline V gene sequence: CDR1 GTSNPN, CDR2 SVGIG (reference sequence).

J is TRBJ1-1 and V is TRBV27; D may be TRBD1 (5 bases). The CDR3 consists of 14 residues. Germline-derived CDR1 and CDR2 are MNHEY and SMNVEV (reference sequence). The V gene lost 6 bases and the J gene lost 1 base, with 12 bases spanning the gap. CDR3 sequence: CASRLTEQNTEAFF. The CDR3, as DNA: TGTGCCAGCAGACTGACAGAACAGAACACTGAAGCTTTCTTT.

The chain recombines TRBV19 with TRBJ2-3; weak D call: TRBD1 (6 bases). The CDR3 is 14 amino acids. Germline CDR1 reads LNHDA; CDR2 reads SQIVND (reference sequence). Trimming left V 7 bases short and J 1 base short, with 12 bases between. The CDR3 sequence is CASTHRDRTDTQYF. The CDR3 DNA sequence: TGTGCCAGTACCCACAGGGATCGCACAGATACGCAGTATTTT. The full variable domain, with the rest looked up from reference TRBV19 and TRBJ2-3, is DGGITQSPKYLFRKEGQNVTLSCEQNLNHDAMYWYRQDPGQGLRLIYYSQIVNDFQKGDIAEGYSVSREKKESFPLTVTSAQKNPTAFYLCASTHRDRTDTQYFGPGTRLTVL.

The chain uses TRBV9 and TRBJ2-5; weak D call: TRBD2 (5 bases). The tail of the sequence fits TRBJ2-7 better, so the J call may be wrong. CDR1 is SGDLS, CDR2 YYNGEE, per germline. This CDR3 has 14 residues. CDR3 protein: CASSPAGNHYEQYF. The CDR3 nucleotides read TGTGCCAGCAGCCCCGCCGGGAATCATTACGAGCAGTACTTC.

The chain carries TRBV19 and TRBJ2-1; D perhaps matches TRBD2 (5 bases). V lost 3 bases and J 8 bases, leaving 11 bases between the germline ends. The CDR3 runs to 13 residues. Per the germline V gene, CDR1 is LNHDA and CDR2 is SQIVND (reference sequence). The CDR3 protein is CASSITSLHEQFF. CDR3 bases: TGTGCCAGTAGTATTACTAGTCTCCATGAGCAGTTCTTC.

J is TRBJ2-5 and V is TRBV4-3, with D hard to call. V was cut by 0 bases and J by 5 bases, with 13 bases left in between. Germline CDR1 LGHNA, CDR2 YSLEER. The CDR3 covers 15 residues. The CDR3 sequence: CASSQEALPWETQYF. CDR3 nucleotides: TGCGCCAGCAGCCAAGAAGCGCTACCATGGGAGACCCAGTACTTC.

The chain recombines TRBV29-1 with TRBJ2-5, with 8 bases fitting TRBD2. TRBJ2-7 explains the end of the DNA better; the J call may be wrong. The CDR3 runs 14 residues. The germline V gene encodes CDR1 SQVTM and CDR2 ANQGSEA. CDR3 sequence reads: CSIPSKTSVDEQYF. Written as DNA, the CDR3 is TGCAGCATCCCCTCGAAGACTAGCGTAGACGAGCAGTACTTC.

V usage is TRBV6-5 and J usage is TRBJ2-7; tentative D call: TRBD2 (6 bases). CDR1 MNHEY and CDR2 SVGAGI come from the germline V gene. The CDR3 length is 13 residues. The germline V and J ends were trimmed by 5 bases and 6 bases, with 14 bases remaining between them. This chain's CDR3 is CASSPSSESEQYF. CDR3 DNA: TGTGCCAGCAGTCCTTCTAGCGAATCCGAGCAGTACTTC.

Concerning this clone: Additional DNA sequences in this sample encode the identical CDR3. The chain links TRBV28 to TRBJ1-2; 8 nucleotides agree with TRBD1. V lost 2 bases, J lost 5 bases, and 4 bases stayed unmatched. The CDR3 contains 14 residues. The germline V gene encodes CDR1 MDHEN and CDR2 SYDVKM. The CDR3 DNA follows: TGTGCCAGCAGTTTAACGGACAGGGTTTATGGCTACACCTTC. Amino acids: CASSLTDRVYGYTF.

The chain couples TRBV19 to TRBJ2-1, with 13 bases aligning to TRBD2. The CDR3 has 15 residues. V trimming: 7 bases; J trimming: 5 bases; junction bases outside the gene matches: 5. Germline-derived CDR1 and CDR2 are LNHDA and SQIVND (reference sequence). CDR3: CASTPGTSGNNEQFF. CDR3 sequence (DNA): TGTGCCAGTACCCCCGGGACTAGCGGGAACAATGAGCAGTTCTTC.

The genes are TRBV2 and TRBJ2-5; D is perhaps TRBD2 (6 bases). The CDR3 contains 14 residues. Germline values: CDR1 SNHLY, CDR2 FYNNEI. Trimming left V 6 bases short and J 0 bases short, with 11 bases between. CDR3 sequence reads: CASSETSNQETQYF. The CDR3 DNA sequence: TGTGCCAGCAGCGAGACTAGTAACCAAGAGACCCAGTACTTC.